A single sample is the source of the 9 T cell receptor beta chains below, sequenced in a study of T cells in localized non-small cell lung cancer. The table came from immunoSEQ multiplex PCR; TCRdb's copy has only in-frame clones and leaves some out. The table has about 15,000 clones, over 75% seen once; the top ten hold approximately 25%. Specimen: peripheral blood mononuclear cells, collected before any cancer treatment. These receptors all come from a male donor aged 60 or over with stage II lung adenocarcinoma.

The gene calls are TRBV5-1 and TRBJ1-3; no clear D. The germline V and J ends were trimmed by 4 bases and 0 bases, with 14 bases remaining between them. Germline V CDR1 and CDR2: SGHRS, YFSETQ. CDR3 length: 16 amino acids. CDR3 protein: CASSPGVVSSGNTIYF. CDR3 DNA sequence: TGCGCCAGCAGCCCGGGTGTAGTTTCCTCTGGAAACACCATATATTTT. Supplemented by reference TRBV5-1 and TRBJ1-3, the full variable domain reads KAGVTQTPRYLIKTRGQQVTLSCSPISGHRSVSWYQQTPGQGLQFLFEYFSETQRNKGNFPGRFSGRQFSNSRSEMNVSTLELGDSALYLCASSPGVVSSGNTIYFGEGSWLTVV.

As concerns this clone: The DNA is left out, because the CDR3 cannot be placed on it with certainty; the CDR3 is given as TCRdb lists it. The V call is TRBV6-1, the J call TRBJ1-3; the D call of TRBD1 is as the table states it, not checked on the DNA. The CDR3 numbers 20 amino acids, ends counted. The germline V gene has CDR1 MNHNS and CDR2 SASEGT. The CDR3 reads CASSDFLSGQGAASGNTIYF.

J is TRBJ2-6 and V is TRBV9; D is unresolved. This CDR3 has 15 amino acids. Per the germline V gene, CDR1 is SGDLS and CDR2 is YYNGEE. V was cut by 4 bases and J by 0 bases, with 8 bases left in between. The CDR3 sequence: CASSPTLSGANVLTF. The CDR3 DNA follows: TGTGCCAGCAGCCCAACCCTCTCTGGGGCCAACGTCCTGACTTTC.

The gene calls are TRBV11-3 and TRBJ2-7, with D unresolved. V gave up 0 bases and J gave up 7 bases, with 4 bases separating them. Germline-derived CDR1 and CDR2 are SGHNT and YENEEA. CDR3 length: 11 residues. The CDR3 reads CASSLDEEQYF. DNA for the CDR3: TGTGCCAGCAGCTTAGACGAGGAGCAGTACTTC.

The chain employs TRBV19 and TRBJ2-5; tentatively, D is TRBD1 or TRBD2 (5 bases each). The CDR3 is 16 amino acids. V lost 5 bases and J 2 bases, leaving 18 bases between the germline ends. From germline, CDR1 is LNHDA and CDR2 SQIVND (reference sequence). CDR3 sequence: CASSSQGRLSQETQYF. CDR3 nucleotides: TGTGCCAGTAGTTCCCAGGGACGGCTTTCACAAGAGACCCAGTACTTC.

V gene TRBV28 combines with J gene TRBJ1-4, with no clear D. The CDR3 runs 12 residues. The V gene's germline CDR1 is MDHEN and CDR2 SYDVKM. Between the trimmed V and J ends, which lost 5 bases and 8 bases, there was a span of 9 bases. The CDR3 DNA reads TGTGCCAGCAGTATCCCCGGGGAAAAACTGTTTTTT. Translated, it gives CASSIPGEKLFF.

This chain connects TRBV9 to TRBJ2-3, with unresolved D. The V end lost 0 bases, the J end lost 2 bases, and 19 bases lay between the germline ends. The CDR3 runs 18 residues. The germline gives CDR1 SGDLS, CDR2 YYNGEE. The DNA of the CDR3 is TGTGCCAGCAGCGTAGCTCCAGCTGGTCCGGGTGTCACAGATACGCAGTATTTT. It encodes CASSVAPAGPGVTDTQYF.

This clone was observed a handful of times. V usage is TRBV28 and J usage is TRBJ2-2; TRBD2 agrees at 8 bases. This CDR3 region has 17 residues. CDR1 MDHEN and CDR2 SYDVKM come from the germline V gene. J was trimmed by 2 bases and V by 7 bases; bases with no gene match: 12. The CDR3: CASTTVAGLANTGELFF. CDR3 nucleotides: TGTGCCAGCACAACCGTCGCAGGACTAGCTAACACCGGGGAGCTGTTTTTT.

The chain has TRBV29-1 and TRBJ2-5, with D possibly TRBD2 on 6 matching bases. Germline V lookup: CDR1 SQVTM, CDR2 ANQGSEA. This CDR3 spans 13 amino acids. V was shortened by 5 bases and J by 4 bases, with 14 bases between the two germline ends. The CDR3 loop is CSVSDGGGETQYF. CDR3 coding DNA: TGCAGCGTTTCGGACGGGGGTGGAGAGACCCAGTACTTC.